The source of this TCR beta chain is a study of brain T cells in children with intractable seizures. Data came from immunoSEQ multiplex PCR; TCRdb stores just in-frame clones and leaves some out. The repertoire holds 62,000 or so clones, with approximately 95% as singletons. V was clipped by 3 bases and J by 0 bases, with 9 bases between them. Germline CDR1 and CDR2: LNHDA and SQIVND (reference sequence). The CDR3 runs to 15 residues. Only cases whose brain tissue showed the highest T cell transcript signatures were sequenced. The material was peripheral blood, obtained at surgery. The V gene is TRBV19, the J gene TRBJ1-3; no reliable D call. The origin of this receptor is a boy under two years old with focal cortical dysplasia and intractable seizures. The CDR3 DNA is TGTGCCAGTAGTATCGGAGCGGGCTCTGGAAACACCATATATTTT. Its protein is CASSIGAGSGNTIYF.